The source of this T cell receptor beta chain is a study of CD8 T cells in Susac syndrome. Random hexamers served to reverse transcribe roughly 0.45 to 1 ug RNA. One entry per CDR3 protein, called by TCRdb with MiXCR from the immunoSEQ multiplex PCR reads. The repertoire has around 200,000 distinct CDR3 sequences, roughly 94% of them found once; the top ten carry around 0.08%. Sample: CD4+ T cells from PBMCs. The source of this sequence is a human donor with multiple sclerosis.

CDR3 nucleotide sequence: TGTGCCAGCAGTGAGGGCGGATTCTCTAACTATGGCTACACCTTC. This gives the protein CASSEGGFSNYGYTF. The gene calls are TRBV2 and TRBJ1-2, with unresolved D. V was trimmed by 3 bases and J by 0 bases, leaving 11 bases between them. This CDR3 region has 15 residues. Germline loops: CDR1 SNHLY, CDR2 FYNNEI.